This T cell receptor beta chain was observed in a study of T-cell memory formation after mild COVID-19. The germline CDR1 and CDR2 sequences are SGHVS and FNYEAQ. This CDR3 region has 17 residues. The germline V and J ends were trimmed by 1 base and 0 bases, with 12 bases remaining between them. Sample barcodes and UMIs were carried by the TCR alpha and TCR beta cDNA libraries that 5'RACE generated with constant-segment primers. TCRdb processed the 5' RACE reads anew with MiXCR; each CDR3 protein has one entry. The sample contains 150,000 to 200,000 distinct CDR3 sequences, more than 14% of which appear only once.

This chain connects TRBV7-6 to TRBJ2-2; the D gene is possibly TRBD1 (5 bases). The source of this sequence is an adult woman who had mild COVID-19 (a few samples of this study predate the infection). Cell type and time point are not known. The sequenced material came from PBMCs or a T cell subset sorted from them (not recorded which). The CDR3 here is CASSLVPQEPNTGELFF. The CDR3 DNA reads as TGTGCCAGCAGCTTAGTCCCACAGGAACCGAACACCGGGGAGCTGTTTTTT.